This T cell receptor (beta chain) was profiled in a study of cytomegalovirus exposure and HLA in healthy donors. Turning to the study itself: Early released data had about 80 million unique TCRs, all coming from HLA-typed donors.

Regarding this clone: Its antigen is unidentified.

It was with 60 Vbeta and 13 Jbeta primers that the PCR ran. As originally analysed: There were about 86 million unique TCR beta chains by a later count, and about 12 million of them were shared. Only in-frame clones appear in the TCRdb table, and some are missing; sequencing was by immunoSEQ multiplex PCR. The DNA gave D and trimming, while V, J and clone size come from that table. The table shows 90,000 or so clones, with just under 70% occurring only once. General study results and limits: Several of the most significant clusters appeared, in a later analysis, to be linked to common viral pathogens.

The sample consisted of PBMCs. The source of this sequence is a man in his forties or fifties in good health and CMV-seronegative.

The CDR3 bases are TGTGCCAGCAGCATACGGTCCGGGACAGGGGATTCACCCCTCCACTTT. Translating it yields CASSIRSGTGDSPLHF. This rearrangement joins TRBV5-6 to TRBJ1-6, with TRBD1 identical over 10 bases. Germline V gene data show CDR1 as SGHDT and CDR2 as YYEEEE. This CDR3 region has 16 residues. Germline trimming cut 4 bases from V and 8 bases from J; bases unmatched to any gene: 9.